These 2 T cell receptor beta chains originate from one sample sequenced in a study of immune characterization of retroperitoneal liposarcoma. One entry per CDR3 protein results from TCRdb running MiXCR on the PCR reads. The sample lists 9,500 to 11,000 distinct CDR3 sequences; around 26% were seen once. The sequenced sample was tumor tissue. These receptors were obtained from a male donor with retroperitoneal liposarcoma.

About this clonotype: Germline and junction disagree at one end, which may indicate a read error. The chain carries TRBV12-3 or TRBV12-4 and TRBJ1-1, with TRBD1 matching 11 bases. The CDR3 spans 23 residues. CDR3 amino acids: CASSLGQGAGSRLTVLIGRAHVF. CDR3 DNA sequence: TGTGCCAGCAGTCTAGGACAGGGGGCCGGCAGCAGGCTGACCGTGCTGATCGGAAGAGCACACGTCTTT.

This clonotype was recorded a few times. The chain joins TRBV27 to TRBJ1-2; the D is unclear. This CDR3 is built from 13 residues. V shed 5 bases and J shed 6 bases, with 13 bases lying between them. CDR1 is MNHEY, CDR2 SMNVEV, per germline (reference sequence). DNA of the CDR3: TGTGCCAGCAGTCCCCTGAGGGCTGATGGCTACACCTTC. It codes for CASSPLRADGYTF.